The 2 T cell receptor beta chains in this list originate from one sample, sequenced in a study of blood T cells in healthy people across ages. Combining a sample-barcoded 5' primer with a J-beta primer mix, a second PCR ran for roughly 7 to 12 cycles. One entry per CDR3 protein results from TCRdb running MiXCR on the 5' RACE reads. Of under 700,000 distinct CDR3 sequences in the sample, less than 25% are singletons; the top ten hold roughly 9.4%. Another study also made use of these data, one on T cells of mothers and their children.

The sequenced sample was blood. All receptors come from a boy aged 10-17 years in good health.

The V call is TRBV7-2, the J call TRBJ2-5; D call uncertain. Germline CDR1 is SGHTA and CDR2 is FQGNSA. The V and J ends lost 5 bases and 4 bases respectively, with 14 bases between them. The length of the CDR3 is 14 residues. The CDR3 region is CASSPRLSGETQYF. CDR3 bases: TGTGCCAGCAGCCCCAGACTTTCAGGAGAGACCCAGTACTTC.

This clonotype was seen ten or more times. The chain carries TRBV4-3 and TRBJ2-6, with D possibly TRBD2 on 6 matching bases. CDR1 is LGHNA, CDR2 YSLEER, per germline. The CDR3 loop spans 17 amino acids. Trimming cost V 0 bases and J 0 bases, with 9 bases left between them. The CDR3 is CASSQDQGGSGANVLTF. CDR3 bases: TGCGCCAGCAGCCAAGATCAGGGAGGCTCTGGGGCCAACGTCCTGACTTTC.